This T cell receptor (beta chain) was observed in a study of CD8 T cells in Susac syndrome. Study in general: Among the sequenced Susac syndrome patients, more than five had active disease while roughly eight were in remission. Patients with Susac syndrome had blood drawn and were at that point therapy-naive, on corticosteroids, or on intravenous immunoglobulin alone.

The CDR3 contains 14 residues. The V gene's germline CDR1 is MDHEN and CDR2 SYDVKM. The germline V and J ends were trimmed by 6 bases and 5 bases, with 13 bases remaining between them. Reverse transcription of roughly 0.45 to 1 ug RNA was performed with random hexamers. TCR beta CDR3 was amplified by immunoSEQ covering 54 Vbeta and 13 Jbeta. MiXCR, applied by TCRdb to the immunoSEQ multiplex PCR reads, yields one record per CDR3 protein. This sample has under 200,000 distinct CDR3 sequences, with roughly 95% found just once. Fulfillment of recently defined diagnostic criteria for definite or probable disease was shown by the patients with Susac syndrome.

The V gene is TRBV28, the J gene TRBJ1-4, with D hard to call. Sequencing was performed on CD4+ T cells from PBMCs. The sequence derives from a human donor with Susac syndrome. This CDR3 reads CASRGGLENEKLFF. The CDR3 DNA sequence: TGTGCCAGCAGGGGAGGGTTAGAAAATGAAAAACTGTTTTTT.